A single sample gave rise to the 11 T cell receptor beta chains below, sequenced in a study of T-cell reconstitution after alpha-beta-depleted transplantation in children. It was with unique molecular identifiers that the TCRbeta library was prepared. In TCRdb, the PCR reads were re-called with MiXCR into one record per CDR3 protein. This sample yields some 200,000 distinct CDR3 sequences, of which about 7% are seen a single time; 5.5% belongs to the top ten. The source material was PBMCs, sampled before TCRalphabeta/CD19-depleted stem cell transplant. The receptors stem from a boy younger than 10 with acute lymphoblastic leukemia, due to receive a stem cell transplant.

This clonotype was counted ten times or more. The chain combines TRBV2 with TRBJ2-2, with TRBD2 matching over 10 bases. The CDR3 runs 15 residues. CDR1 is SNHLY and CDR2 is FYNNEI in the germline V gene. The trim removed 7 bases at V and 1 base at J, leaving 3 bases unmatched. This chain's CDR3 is CASTSGGRNTGELFF. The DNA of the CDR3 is TGTGCCAGCACTAGCGGGGGTCGGAACACCGGGGAGCTGTTTTTT.

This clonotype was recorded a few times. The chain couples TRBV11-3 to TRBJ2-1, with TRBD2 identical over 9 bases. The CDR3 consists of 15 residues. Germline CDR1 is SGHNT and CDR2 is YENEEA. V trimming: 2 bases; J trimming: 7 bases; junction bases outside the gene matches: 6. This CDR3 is CASSLLSGSPNEQFF. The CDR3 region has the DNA TGTGCCAGCAGCTTACTTAGCGGGAGTCCTAATGAGCAGTTCTTC.

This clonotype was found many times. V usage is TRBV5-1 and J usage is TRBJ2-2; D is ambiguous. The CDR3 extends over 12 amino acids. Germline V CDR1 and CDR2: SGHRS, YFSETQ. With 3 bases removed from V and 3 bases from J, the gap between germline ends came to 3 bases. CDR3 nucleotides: TGCGCCAGCAGCTACGACACCGGGGAGCTGTTTTTT. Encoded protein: CASSYDTGELFF.

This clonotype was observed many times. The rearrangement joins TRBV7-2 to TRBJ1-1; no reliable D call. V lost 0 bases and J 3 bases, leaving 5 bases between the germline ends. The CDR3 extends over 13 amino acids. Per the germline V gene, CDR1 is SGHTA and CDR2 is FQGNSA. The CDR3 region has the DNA TGTGCCAGCAGCTTAGCGGTTGACACTGAAGCTTTCTTT. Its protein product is CASSLAVDTEAFF.

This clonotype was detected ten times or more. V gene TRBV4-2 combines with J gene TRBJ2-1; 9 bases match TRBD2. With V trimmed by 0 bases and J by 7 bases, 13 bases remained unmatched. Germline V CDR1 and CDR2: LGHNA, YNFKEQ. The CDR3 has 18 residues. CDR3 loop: CASSQEALGAGGWNEQFF. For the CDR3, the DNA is TGTGCCAGCAGCCAAGAAGCCCTCGGAGCGGGAGGCTGGAATGAGCAGTTCTTC.

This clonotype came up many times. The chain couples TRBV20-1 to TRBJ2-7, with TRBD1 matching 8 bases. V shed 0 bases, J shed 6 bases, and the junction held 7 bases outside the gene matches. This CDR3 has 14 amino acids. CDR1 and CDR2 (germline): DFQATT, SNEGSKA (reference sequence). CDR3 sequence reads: CSARDQTTGGEQYF. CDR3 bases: TGCAGTGCTAGAGATCAAACCACAGGGGGCGAGCAGTACTTC.

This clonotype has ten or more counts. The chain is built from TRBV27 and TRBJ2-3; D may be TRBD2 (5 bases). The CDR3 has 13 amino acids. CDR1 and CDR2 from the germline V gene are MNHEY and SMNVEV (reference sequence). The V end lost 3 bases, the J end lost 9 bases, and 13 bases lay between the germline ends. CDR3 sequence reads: CASSFPRGETQYF. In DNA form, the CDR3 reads TGTGCCAGCAGTTTCCCCCGGGGAGAGACGCAGTATTTT.

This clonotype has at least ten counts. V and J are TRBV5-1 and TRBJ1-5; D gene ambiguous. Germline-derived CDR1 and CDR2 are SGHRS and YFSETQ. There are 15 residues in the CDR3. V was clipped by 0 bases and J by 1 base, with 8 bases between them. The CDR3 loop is CASSLVSGSNQPQHF. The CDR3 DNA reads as TGCGCCAGCAGCTTGGTCTCCGGCAGCAATCAGCCCCAGCATTTT. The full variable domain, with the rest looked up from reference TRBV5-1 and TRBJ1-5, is KAGVTQTPRYLIKTRGQQVTLSCSPISGHRSVSWYQQTPGQGLQFLFEYFSETQRNKGNFPGRFSGRQFSNSRSEMNVSTLELGDSALYLCASSLVSGSNQPQHFGDGTRLSIL.

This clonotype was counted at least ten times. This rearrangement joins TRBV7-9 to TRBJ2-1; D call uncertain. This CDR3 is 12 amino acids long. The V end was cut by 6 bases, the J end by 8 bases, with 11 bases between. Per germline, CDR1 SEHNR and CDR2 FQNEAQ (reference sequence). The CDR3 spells CASRDRYDEQFF. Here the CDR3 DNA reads TGTGCCAGCAGGGATAGGTACGATGAGCAGTTCTTC.

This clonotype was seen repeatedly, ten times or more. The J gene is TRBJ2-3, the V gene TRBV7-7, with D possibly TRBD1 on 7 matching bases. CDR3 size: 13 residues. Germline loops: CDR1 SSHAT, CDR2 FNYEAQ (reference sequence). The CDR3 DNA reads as TGTGCTAGCGGACAGAGACAGGGTGATACGCAGTATTTT. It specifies CASGQRQGDTQYF.

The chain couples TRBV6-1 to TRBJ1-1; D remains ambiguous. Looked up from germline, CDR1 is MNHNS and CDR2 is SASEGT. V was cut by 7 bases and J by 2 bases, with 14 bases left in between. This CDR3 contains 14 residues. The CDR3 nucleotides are TGTGCCAGCACGGTCGTTCAGTTCAACACTGAAGCTTTCTTT. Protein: CASTVVQFNTEAFF.